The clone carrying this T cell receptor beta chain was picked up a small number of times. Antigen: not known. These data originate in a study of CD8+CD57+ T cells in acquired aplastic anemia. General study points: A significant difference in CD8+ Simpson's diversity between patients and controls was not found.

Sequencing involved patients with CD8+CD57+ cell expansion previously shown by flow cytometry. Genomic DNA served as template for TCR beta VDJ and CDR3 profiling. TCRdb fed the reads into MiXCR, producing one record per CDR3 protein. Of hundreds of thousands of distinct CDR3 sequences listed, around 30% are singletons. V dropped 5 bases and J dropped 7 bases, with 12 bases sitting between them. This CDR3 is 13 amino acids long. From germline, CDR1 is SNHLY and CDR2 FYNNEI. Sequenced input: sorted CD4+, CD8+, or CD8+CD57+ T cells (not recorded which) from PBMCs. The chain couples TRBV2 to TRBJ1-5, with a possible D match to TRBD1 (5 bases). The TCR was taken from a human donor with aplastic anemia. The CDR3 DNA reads TGTGCCAGCAGTCAGGACATTTACCAGCCCCAGCATTTT. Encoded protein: CASSQDIYQPQHF.